A selection of T cell receptor beta chains follows, all from one sample in a study of identifying expanded T cells in peripheral blood. Sequenced by immunoSEQ multiplex PCR; TCRdb stores in-frame clones only, minus some. This table holds roughly 63,000 clones, under 85% found once. Sequenced sample: blood. These receptors were taken from a person between 18 and 70 years old in good health. Each CDR3 is given with its conserved first and last residue. D genes are given only for firm matches. Where a row states a size, it is once, few, many or the class of an expanded clone; other rows omit it.

d_call: -
clone_size: -
v_call: TRBV6-1
j_call: TRBJ1-5
cdr3_nt: TGTGCCAGCAGTGAGTTGAGCAGGGAGGTTGGCCAGCCCCAGCATTTT
cdr3_aa: CASSELSREVGQPQHF

d_call: -
clone_size: -
v_call: TRBV6-5
j_call: TRBJ2-6
cdr3_nt: TGTGCCAGCAGGTACAGGACTGGGGCCAACGTCCTGACTTTC
cdr3_aa: CASRYRTGANVLTF

d_call: -
clone_size: -
v_call: TRBV18
j_call: TRBJ2-7
cdr3_nt: TGTGCCAGCTCAGCGGACCGAGCTGGTGAGCAGTACTTC
cdr3_aa: CASSADRAGEQYF

d_call: -
clone_size: -
v_call: TRBV7-3
j_call: TRBJ2-3
cdr3_nt: TGTGCCAGCAGCTTGCCGGAGGGGAGCACAGATACGCAGTATTTT
cdr3_aa: CASSLPEGSTDTQYF

d_call: TRBD2
clone_size: -
v_call: TRBV7-2
j_call: TRBJ2-5
cdr3_nt: TGTGCCAGCAGCTTAGTGGGAACTAGCGGGAGTGAGACCCAGTACTTC
cdr3_aa: CASSLVGTSGSETQYF

d_call: -
clone_size: -
v_call: TRBV12-5
j_call: TRBJ2-2
cdr3_nt: TGTGCTAGTGGCCCTGGGGGAGACAGCGGGGAGCTGTTTTTT
cdr3_aa: CASGPGGDSGELFF

d_call: TRBD2
clone_size: -
v_call: TRBV10-3
j_call: TRBJ2-3
cdr3_nt: TGTGCCATCGGGGCGGGAGGGTCGCCAGATACGCAGTATTTT
cdr3_aa: CAIGAGGSPDTQYF

d_call: -
clone_size: -
v_call: TRBV4-3
j_call: TRBJ2-7
cdr3_nt: TGCGCCAGCAGCCAGATACAGGGGGGGACCTACGAGCAGTACTTC
cdr3_aa: CASSQIQGGTYEQYF

d_call: TRBD1
clone_size: -
v_call: TRBV18
j_call: TRBJ1-5
cdr3_nt: TGTGCCAGCTCACCGACGCAGGGGGCAAGCAATCAGCCCCAGCATTTT
cdr3_aa: CASSPTQGASNQPQHF

d_call: -
clone_size: once
v_call: TRBV6-5
j_call: TRBJ2-4
cdr3_nt: TGTGCCAGCAGTTCGGGCGGGTTAGCTCCAAAAAACATTCAGTACTTC
cdr3_aa: CASSSGGLAPKNIQYF

d_call: -
clone_size: -
v_call: TRBV30
j_call: TRBJ2-3
cdr3_nt: TGTGCCTGGAGTGTGATGGGGGGCACGCAGTATTTT
cdr3_aa: CAWSVMGGTQYF

d_call: TRBD1
clone_size: few
v_call: TRBV10-3
j_call: TRBJ2-1
cdr3_nt: TGTGCCATCAGTGGCATCGGACAGGGCTACAATGAGCAGTTCTTC
cdr3_aa: CAISGIGQGYNEQFF

d_call: TRBD1
clone_size: -
v_call: TRBV9
j_call: TRBJ2-7
cdr3_nt: TGTGCCAGCAGCGTAGGACAGGGGATAACCTACGAGCAGTACTTC
cdr3_aa: CASSVGQGITYEQYF

d_call: -
clone_size: once
v_call: TRBV4-1
j_call: TRBJ1-2
cdr3_nt: TGCGCCAGCAGCCAGTTAGGGCAGGAGGGCTACACCTTC
cdr3_aa: CASSQLGQEGYTF

d_call: -
clone_size: -
v_call: TRBV5-8
j_call: TRBJ2-1
cdr3_nt: TGTGCCAGCAGCTTGGGCAGGAAGGTAGCAGGTTCCTCCTACAATGAGCAGTTCTTC
cdr3_aa: CASSLGRKVAGSSYNEQFF

d_call: TRBD2
clone_size: -
v_call: TRBV18
j_call: TRBJ2-5
cdr3_nt: TGTGCCAGCTCACCACAACGGGGGGGCCCGGAGACCCAGTACTTC
cdr3_aa: CASSPQRGGPETQYF

d_call: TRBD2
clone_size: -
v_call: TRBV30
j_call: TRBJ2-2
cdr3_nt: TGTGCCTGGCGTGGGGCGGGAGGGCCCGGGGAGCTGTTTTTT
cdr3_aa: CAWRGAGGPGELFF

d_call: TRBD1
clone_size: -
v_call: TRBV7-9
j_call: TRBJ1-6
cdr3_nt: TGTGCCAGCAGAACAGGGGGGAATTCACCCCTCCACTTT
cdr3_aa: CASRTGGNSPLHF

d_call: -
clone_size: -
v_call: TRBV6-1
j_call: TRBJ1-2
cdr3_nt: TGTGCCAGCAGTGGTGTCAGGGGAGGATATGGCTACACCTTC
cdr3_aa: CASSGVRGGYGYTF

d_call: TRBD2
clone_size: -
v_call: TRBV4-3
j_call: TRBJ2-3
cdr3_nt: TGCGCCAGCGCCAGGCGGGAGCGGACAGATACGCAGTATTTT
cdr3_aa: CASARRERTDTQYF

d_call: TRBD1
clone_size: few
v_call: TRBV19
j_call: TRBJ2-7
cdr3_nt: TGTGCCAGTAGTAGGACAGGGGCTGACGAGCAGTACTTC
cdr3_aa: CASSRTGADEQYF

d_call: -
clone_size: -
v_call: TRBV5-1
j_call: TRBJ2-1
cdr3_nt: TGCGCCAGCAGCTTGGGGACAGATTACAATGAGCAGTTCTTC
cdr3_aa: CASSLGTDYNEQFF

d_call: -
clone_size: -
v_call: TRBV11-2
j_call: TRBJ2-1
cdr3_nt: TGTGCCAGTTCTATTCGACAGGGCGGGGAAAATGAGCAGTTCTTC
cdr3_aa: CASSIRQGGENEQFF

d_call: -
clone_size: -
v_call: TRBV30
j_call: TRBJ2-3
cdr3_nt: TGTGCCGGAGATCAGTATGCGTCAGATACGCAGTATTTT
cdr3_aa: CAGDQYASDTQYF

d_call: -
clone_size: -
v_call: TRBV6-5
j_call: TRBJ2-3
cdr3_nt: TGTGCCAGCAGTTACCTACTACCACTTAGCACAGATACGCAGTATTTT
cdr3_aa: CASSYLLPLSTDTQYF

d_call: -
clone_size: once
v_call: TRBV27
j_call: TRBJ1-1
cdr3_nt: TGTGCCAGCAGTTTCGGAGGCTCAGGACTGAACACTGAAGCTTTCTTT
cdr3_aa: CASSFGGSGLNTEAFF

d_call: TRBD1
clone_size: once
v_call: TRBV4-1
j_call: TRBJ1-2
cdr3_nt: TGCGCCAGCAGCCATTCGACAGGGGGCTATGGCTACACCTTC
cdr3_aa: CASSHSTGGYGYTF

d_call: TRBD1
clone_size: once
v_call: TRBV5-1
j_call: TRBJ2-1
cdr3_nt: TGCGCCAGCAGCTTGGAAGGGACAGGGAGGAATGAGCAGTTCTTC
cdr3_aa: CASSLEGTGRNEQFF

d_call: -
clone_size: -
v_call: TRBV30
j_call: TRBJ2-3
cdr3_nt: TGTGCCTGGGAGGCGGTCCTTGGCACAGATACGCAGTATTTT
cdr3_aa: CAWEAVLGTDTQYF

d_call: TRBD2
clone_size: -
v_call: TRBV5-1
j_call: TRBJ2-3
cdr3_nt: TGCGCCAGCAGCTCGACTAGCGGGGGGTCCACAGGCACAGATACGCAGTATTTT
cdr3_aa: CASSSTSGGSTGTDTQYF

d_call: TRBD2
clone_size: once
v_call: TRBV7-2
j_call: TRBJ2-1
cdr3_nt: TGTGCCAGCAGCCTAAAGGGACTAGCGGGGGACAATGAGCAGTTCTTC
cdr3_aa: CASSLKGLAGDNEQFF

d_call: -
clone_size: -
v_call: TRBV4-1
j_call: TRBJ1-2
cdr3_nt: TGCGCCAGCAGCCAAGACGGGGTTAACTATGGCTACACCTTC
cdr3_aa: CASSQDGVNYGYTF

d_call: -
clone_size: -
v_call: TRBV4-3
j_call: TRBJ2-3
cdr3_nt: TGCGCCAGCAGCCAAGAGTTCACTGGGGGAACTAGCACAGATACGCAGTATTTT
cdr3_aa: CASSQEFTGGTSTDTQYF

d_call: TRBD1
clone_size: -
v_call: TRBV9
j_call: TRBJ2-1
cdr3_nt: TGTGCCAGCAGCGCTCTCACAGGGGGCCCCTACAATGAGCAGTTCTTC
cdr3_aa: CASSALTGGPYNEQFF

d_call: TRBD2
clone_size: -
v_call: TRBV5-5
j_call: TRBJ2-2
cdr3_nt: TGTGCCAGCAGCCGGACTAGCGGGAGCTTGGCCGGGGAGCTGTTTTTT
cdr3_aa: CASSRTSGSLAGELFF

d_call: -
clone_size: -
v_call: TRBV29-1
j_call: TRBJ2-5
cdr3_nt: TGCAGCGGCAGACAAGGGTCCAGGTACCAAGAGACCCAGTACTTC
cdr3_aa: CSGRQGSRYQETQYF

d_call: -
clone_size: -
v_call: TRBV6-1
j_call: TRBJ2-1
cdr3_nt: TGTGCCAGCAGTGAGTTGGGGGGATACTACAATGAGCAGTTCTTC
cdr3_aa: CASSELGGYYNEQFF

d_call: TRBD1
clone_size: -
v_call: TRBV11-2
j_call: TRBJ2-2
cdr3_nt: TGTGCCAGCAGCTTTCAACAGGGGGCGAGTGGGGAGCTGTTTTTT
cdr3_aa: CASSFQQGASGELFF

d_call: TRBD2
clone_size: -
v_call: TRBV18
j_call: TRBJ2-5
cdr3_nt: TGTGCCAGCTCCCCTCAAGCGGGGGGGCGTGAGACCCAGTACTTC
cdr3_aa: CASSPQAGGRETQYF

d_call: -
clone_size: -
v_call: TRBV5-5
j_call: TRBJ2-3
cdr3_nt: TGTGCCAGCAGCTTGGTGTCAGGGAATGATGGCCCAGATACGCAGTATTTT
cdr3_aa: CASSLVSGNDGPDTQYF

d_call: -
clone_size: -
v_call: TRBV29-1
j_call: TRBJ2-2
cdr3_nt: TGCAGCGTTGAAGGGGAACATCTCACCGGGGAGCTGTTTTTT
cdr3_aa: CSVEGEHLTGELFF

d_call: -
clone_size: -
v_call: TRBV5-1
j_call: TRBJ2-1
cdr3_nt: TGCGCCAGCAGCTTGACAGGGGCGGGGCGGGAGAAACGTGAGCAGTTCTTC
cdr3_aa: CASSLTGAGREKREQFF

d_call: -
clone_size: -
v_call: TRBV2
j_call: TRBJ1-5
cdr3_nt: TGTGCCAGCAGTGGACCCGTCAATCAGCCCCAGCATTTT
cdr3_aa: CASSGPVNQPQHF

d_call: -
clone_size: -
v_call: TRBV5-8
j_call: TRBJ1-2
cdr3_nt: TGTGCCAGCAGCTTGGGCCTATGGGGCTATGGCTACACCTTC
cdr3_aa: CASSLGLWGYGYTF

d_call: -
clone_size: -
v_call: TRBV19
j_call: TRBJ2-3
cdr3_nt: TGTGCCAGTAGCACCCTTCTTCCACGCGCAGATACGCAGTATTTT
cdr3_aa: CASSTLLPRADTQYF

d_call: TRBD1
clone_size: -
v_call: TRBV5-1
j_call: TRBJ1-6
cdr3_nt: TGCGCCAGCAGGGGACAGGGGAATTCACCCCTCCACTTT
cdr3_aa: CASRGQGNSPLHF

d_call: -
clone_size: -
v_call: TRBV9
j_call: TRBJ1-1
cdr3_nt: TGTGCCAGCAGCCCCAAGGCCTCGGGGGCGGGTGAAGCTTTCTTT
cdr3_aa: CASSPKASGAGEAFF

d_call: TRBD1
clone_size: -
v_call: TRBV5-1
j_call: TRBJ1-4
cdr3_nt: TGCGCCAGCAGCCCGACAGGGAGGAATGAAAAACTGTTTTTT
cdr3_aa: CASSPTGRNEKLFF

d_call: TRBD1
clone_size: -
v_call: TRBV30
j_call: TRBJ2-5
cdr3_nt: TGTGCCTGGAGTGTCGGTCCCGGGACAGGGAGAGAGACCCAGTACTTC
cdr3_aa: CAWSVGPGTGRETQYF

d_call: TRBD1
clone_size: -
v_call: TRBV7-3
j_call: TRBJ2-5
cdr3_nt: TGTGCCAGCAGCTTAACAGGGGGCGTAGGGGAGACCCAGTACTTC
cdr3_aa: CASSLTGGVGETQYF

d_call: TRBD1
clone_size: once
v_call: TRBV4-3
j_call: TRBJ1-2
cdr3_nt: TGCGCCAGCAGCCAAGTGGGACAGTGGGGCTACACCTTC
cdr3_aa: CASSQVGQWGYTF

d_call: -
clone_size: -
v_call: TRBV27
j_call: TRBJ1-5
cdr3_nt: TGTGCCAGCAGTCCACGACAGGCTGGCAATCAGCCCCAGCATTTT
cdr3_aa: CASSPRQAGNQPQHF

d_call: -
clone_size: -
v_call: TRBV10-3
j_call: TRBJ1-1
cdr3_nt: TGTGCCATCAGTGAGTCTGCGGGAGAGTTTTACACTGAAGCTTTCTTT
cdr3_aa: CAISESAGEFYTEAFF

d_call: -
clone_size: -
v_call: TRBV5-1
j_call: TRBJ2-3
cdr3_nt: TGCGCCAGCAGCTTTTCCGGGACTAGCACAGATACGCAGTATTTT
cdr3_aa: CASSFSGTSTDTQYF

d_call: -
clone_size: -
v_call: TRBV20-1
j_call: TRBJ1-4
cdr3_nt: TGCAGTGCCCTTAATGAAAAACTGTTTTTT
cdr3_aa: CSALNEKLFF

d_call: TRBD1
clone_size: once
v_call: TRBV19
j_call: TRBJ2-7
cdr3_nt: TGTGCCAGTAGTGCAACCGGGACAGGGTCCTACGAGCAGTACTTC
cdr3_aa: CASSATGTGSYEQYF

d_call: TRBD1
clone_size: medium-sized
v_call: TRBV13
j_call: TRBJ1-1
cdr3_nt: TGTGCCAGCAGTTCAACACAGGGGGCTGGAACTGAAGCTTTCTTT
cdr3_aa: CASSSTQGAGTEAFF